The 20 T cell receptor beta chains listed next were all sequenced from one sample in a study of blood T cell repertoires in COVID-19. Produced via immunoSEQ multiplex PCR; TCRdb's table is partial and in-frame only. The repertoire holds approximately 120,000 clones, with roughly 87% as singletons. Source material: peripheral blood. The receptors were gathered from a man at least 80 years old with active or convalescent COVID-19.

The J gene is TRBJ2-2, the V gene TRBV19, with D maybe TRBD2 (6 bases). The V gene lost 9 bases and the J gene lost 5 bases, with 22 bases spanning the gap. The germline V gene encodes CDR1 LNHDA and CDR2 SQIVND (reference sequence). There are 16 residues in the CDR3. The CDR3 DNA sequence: TGTGCCAGCACTCTTTGGGAGGCTGGAAGGACCGGGGAGCTGTTTTTT. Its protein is CASTLWEAGRTGELFF.

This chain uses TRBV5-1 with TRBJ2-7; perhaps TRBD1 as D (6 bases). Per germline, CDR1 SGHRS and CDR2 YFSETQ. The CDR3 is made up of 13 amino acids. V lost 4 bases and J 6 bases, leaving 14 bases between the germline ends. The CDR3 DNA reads TGCGCCAGCAGCCAGGGGCGGGTGTCCGAGCAGTACTTC. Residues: CASSQGRVSEQYF.

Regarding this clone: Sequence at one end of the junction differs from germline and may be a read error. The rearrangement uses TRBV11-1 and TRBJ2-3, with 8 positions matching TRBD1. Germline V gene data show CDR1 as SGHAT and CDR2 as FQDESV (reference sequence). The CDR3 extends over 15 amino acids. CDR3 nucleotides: TGTGCCAGCAGCTTAAGTCGACAGGGGTTACGATACGCAGTATTT. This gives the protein CASSLSRQGLRYAVF.

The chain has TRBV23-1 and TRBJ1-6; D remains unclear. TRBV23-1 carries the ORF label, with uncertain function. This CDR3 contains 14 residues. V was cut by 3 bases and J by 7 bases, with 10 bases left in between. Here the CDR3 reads CASSHHSSNSPLHF. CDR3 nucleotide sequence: TGCGCCAGCAGTCACCACAGCAGCAATTCACCCCTCCACTTT.

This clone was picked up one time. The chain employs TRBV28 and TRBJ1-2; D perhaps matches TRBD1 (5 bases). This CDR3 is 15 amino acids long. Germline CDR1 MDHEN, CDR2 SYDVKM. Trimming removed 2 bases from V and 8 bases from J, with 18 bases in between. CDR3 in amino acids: CASSLGRGNQRGYTF. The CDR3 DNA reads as TGTGCCAGCAGTTTAGGTAGGGGAAACCAAAGGGGCTACACCTTC.

The CDR3 spells CASSPQRTGTQYF. The CDR3 coding sequence is TGTGCCAGCAGCCCCCAGCGCACAGGGACCCAGTACTTC. This chain links TRBV11-2 with TRBJ2-5, with D possibly matching TRBD1 (5 bases). The germline V gene has CDR1 SGHAT and CDR2 FQNNGV. The CDR3 has 13 amino acids. Deletions cut 5 bases from V and 7 bases from J, with 14 bases between.

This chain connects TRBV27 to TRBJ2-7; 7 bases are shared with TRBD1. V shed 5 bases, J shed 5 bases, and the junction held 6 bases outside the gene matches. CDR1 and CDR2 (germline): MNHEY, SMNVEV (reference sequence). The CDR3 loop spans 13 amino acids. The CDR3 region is CASSPIDRDEQYF. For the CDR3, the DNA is TGTGCCAGCAGTCCCATCGACAGGGACGAGCAGTACTTC.

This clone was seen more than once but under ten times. The CDR3 coding sequence is TGTGCCAGCAGCCCGGACTGGGGGGGTGGGATTCAGTACTTC. This codes for CASSPDWGGGIQYF. V and J are TRBV3-1 (or the pseudogene TRBV3-2) and TRBJ2-4; TRBD2 aligns across 7 bases. The CDR3 totals 14 residues. V shed 4 bases and J 10 bases; nucleotides not matched to a gene: 10. Per the germline V gene, CDR1 is LGHDT and CDR2 is YNNKEL (reference sequence).

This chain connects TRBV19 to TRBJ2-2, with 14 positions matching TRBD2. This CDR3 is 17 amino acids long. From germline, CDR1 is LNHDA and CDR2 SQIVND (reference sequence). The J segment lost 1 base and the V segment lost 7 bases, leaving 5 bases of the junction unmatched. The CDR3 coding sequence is TGTGCCAGTAAGGGACTAGCGGGGGAGATGAACACCGGGGAGCTGTTTTTT. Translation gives CASKGLAGEMNTGELFF.

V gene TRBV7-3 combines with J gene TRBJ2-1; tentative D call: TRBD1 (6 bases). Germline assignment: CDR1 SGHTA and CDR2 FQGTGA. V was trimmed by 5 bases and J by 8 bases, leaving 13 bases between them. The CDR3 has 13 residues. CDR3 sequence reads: CASSRSPGDEQFF. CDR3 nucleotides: TGTGCCAGCAGCCGAAGCCCAGGGGATGAGCAGTTCTTC.

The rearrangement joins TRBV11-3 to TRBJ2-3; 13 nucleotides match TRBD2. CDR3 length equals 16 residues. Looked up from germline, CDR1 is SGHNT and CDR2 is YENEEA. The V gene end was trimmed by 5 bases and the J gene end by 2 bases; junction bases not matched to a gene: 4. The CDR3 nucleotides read TGTGCCAGCAGCCAAACTAGCGGGGGGGCCACAGATACGCAGTATTTT. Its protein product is CASSQTSGGATDTQYF.

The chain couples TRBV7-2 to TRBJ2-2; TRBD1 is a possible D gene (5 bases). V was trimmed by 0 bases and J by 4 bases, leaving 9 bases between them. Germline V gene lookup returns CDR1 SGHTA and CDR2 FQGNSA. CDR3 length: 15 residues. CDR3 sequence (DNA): TGTGCCAGCAGCTTAGCGCGGCAGGGCACCGGGGAGCTGTTTTTT. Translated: CASSLARQGTGELFF.

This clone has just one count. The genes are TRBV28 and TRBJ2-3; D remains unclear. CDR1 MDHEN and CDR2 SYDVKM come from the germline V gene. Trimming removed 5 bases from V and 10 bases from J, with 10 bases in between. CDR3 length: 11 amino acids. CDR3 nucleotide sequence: TGTGCCAGCAGTGACTCTCTTTCGCAGTATTTT. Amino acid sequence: CASSDSLSQYF.

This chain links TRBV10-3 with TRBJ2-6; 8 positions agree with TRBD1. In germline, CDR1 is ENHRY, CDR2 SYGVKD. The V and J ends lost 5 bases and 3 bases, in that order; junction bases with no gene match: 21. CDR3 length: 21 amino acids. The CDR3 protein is CAISSLGRGTGDLFGANVLTF. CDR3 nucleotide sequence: TGTGCCATCAGTTCCCTAGGAAGGGGGACAGGAGACCTCTTTGGGGCCAACGTCCTGACTTTC.

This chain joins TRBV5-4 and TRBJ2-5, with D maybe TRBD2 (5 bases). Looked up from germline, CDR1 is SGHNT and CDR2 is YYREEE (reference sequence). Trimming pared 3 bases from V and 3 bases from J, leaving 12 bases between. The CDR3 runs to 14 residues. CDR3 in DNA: TGTGCCAGCAGCTCGGGATTGAGCAAAGAGACCCAGTACTTC. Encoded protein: CASSSGLSKETQYF.

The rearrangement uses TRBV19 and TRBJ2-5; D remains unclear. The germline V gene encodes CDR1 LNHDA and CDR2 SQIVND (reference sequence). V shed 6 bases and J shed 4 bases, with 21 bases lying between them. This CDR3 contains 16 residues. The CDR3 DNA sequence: TGTGCCAGTAGCGTAAGAATCTCTGGGCCTGGAGAGACCCAGTACTTC. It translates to CASSVRISGPGETQYF.

The CDR3 loop reads CASSMGTGIYGELFF. The CDR3 DNA is TGTGCCAGTAGTATGGGGACAGGGATTTACGGGGAGCTGTTTTTT. V gene TRBV19 combines with J gene TRBJ2-2; 9 positions match TRBD1. The CDR3 contains 15 residues. The ends lost 3 bases at V and 7 bases at J; junction bases unmatched: 6. Germline values: CDR1 LNHDA, CDR2 SQIVND (reference sequence).

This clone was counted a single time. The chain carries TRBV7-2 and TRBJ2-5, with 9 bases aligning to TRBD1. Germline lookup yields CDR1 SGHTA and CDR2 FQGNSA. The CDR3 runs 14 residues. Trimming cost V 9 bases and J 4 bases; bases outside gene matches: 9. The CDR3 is CASRTTGGLETQYF. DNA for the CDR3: TGTGCCAGTCGGACCACAGGGGGCTTAGAGACCCAGTACTTC. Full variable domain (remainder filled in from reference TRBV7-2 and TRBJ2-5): GAGVSQSPSNKVTEKGKDVELRCDPISGHTALYWYRQSLGQGLEFLIYFQGNSAPDKSGLPSDRFSAERTGGSVSTLTIQRTQQEDSAVYLCASRTTGGLETQYFGPGTRLLVL.

CDR3 protein: CASSLAANTGELFF. The CDR3 DNA follows: TGTGCCAGCAGCTTAGCGGCGAACACCGGGGAGCTGTTTTTT. The chain recombines TRBV9 with TRBJ2-2; D possibly corresponds to TRBD2 (6 bases). CDR1 is SGDLS and CDR2 is YYNGEE in the germline V gene. V lost 4 bases and J 0 bases, leaving 7 bases between the germline ends. The CDR3 length is 14 residues.

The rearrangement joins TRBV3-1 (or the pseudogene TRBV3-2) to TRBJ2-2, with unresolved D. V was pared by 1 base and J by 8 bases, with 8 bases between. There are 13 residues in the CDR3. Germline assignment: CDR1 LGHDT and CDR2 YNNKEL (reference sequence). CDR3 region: CASSQGYAGELFF. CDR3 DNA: TGTGCCAGCAGCCAAGGATACGCGGGGGAGCTGTTTTTT.